The subject of this entry is one TCR beta chain. The antigen is not known. This sample was taken from a study of long-term antiretroviral therapy in people with HIV. Study-wide background: The earliest specimens came about a decade ahead of the 2015 immediate-ART recommendation.

With 7 bases removed from V and 6 bases from J, the gap between germline ends came to 12 bases. This CDR3 contains 12 residues. Germline V gene lookup returns CDR1 MNHEY and CDR2 SVGAGI. Survey level was the resolution at which the v3.0 immunoSEQ assay ran. TCRdb keeps only in-frame clones here, not all; method: immunoSEQ multiplex PCR. The sample holds 26,000 or so clones, over 75% seen once. Points from the study as a whole: Clones with expansion before ART led the repertoire at all time points.

The sample consisted of unsorted PBMCs, taken 2 years after starting antiretroviral therapy. This TCR came from a man between 50 and 59 years old with HIV. The chain is built from TRBV6-5 and TRBJ1-2; D may be TRBD1 (5 bases). This CDR3 is CASNLWGDGYTF. As DNA, the CDR3 is TGTGCCAGCAACCTTTGGGGGGATGGCTACACCTTC.